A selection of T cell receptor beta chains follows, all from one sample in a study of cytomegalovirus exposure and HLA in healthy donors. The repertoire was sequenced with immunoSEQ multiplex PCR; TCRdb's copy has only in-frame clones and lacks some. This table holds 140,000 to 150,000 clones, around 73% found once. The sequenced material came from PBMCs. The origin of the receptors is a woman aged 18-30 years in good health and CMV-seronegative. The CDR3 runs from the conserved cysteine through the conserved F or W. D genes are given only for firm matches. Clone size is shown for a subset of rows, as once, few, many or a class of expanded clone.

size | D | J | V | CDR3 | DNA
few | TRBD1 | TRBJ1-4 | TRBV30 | CAWQQGEGEKLFF | TGTGCCTGGCAACAGGGGGAGGGGGAAAAACTGTTTTTT
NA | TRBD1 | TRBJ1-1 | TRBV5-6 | CASSPTGMNTEAFF | TGTGCCAGCAGCCCGACAGGGATGAACACTGAAGCTTTCTTT
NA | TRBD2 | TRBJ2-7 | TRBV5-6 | CASSIGLAGVSSYEQYF | TGTGCCAGCAGCATAGGACTAGCGGGGGTTTCATCCTACGAGCAGTACTTC
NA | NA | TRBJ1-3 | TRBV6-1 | CASSEAYRGNTIYF | TGTGCCAGCAGTGAAGCATACAGGGGAAACACCATATATTTT
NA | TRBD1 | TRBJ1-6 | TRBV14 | CASSPDRAPGLSPLHF | TGTGCCAGCAGCCCCGACAGGGCCCCAGGACTGTCACCCCTCCACTTT
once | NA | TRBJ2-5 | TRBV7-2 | CASSLASGWQETQYF | TGTGCCAGCAGCTTAGCATCGGGATGGCAAGAGACCCAGTACTTC
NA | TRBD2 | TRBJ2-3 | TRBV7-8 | CASSSGTSGGTDTQYF | TGTGCCAGCAGCTCTGGGACTAGCGGGGGCACAGATACGCAGTATTTT
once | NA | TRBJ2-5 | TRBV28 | CASSSPLAQALKPQETQYF | TGTGCCAGCAGTTCTCCCCTGGCGCAGGCCCTAAAACCTCAAGAGACCCAGTACTTC
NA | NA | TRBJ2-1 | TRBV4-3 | CASSQEKGHRYNEQFF | TGCGCCAGCAGCCAAGAAAAGGGTCACAGGTACAATGAGCAGTTCTTC
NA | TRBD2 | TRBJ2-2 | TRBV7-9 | CASSLEGLAGTGELFF | TGTGCCAGCAGCTTAGAAGGACTAGCGGGGACCGGGGAGCTGTTTTTT
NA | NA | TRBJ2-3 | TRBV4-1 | CASSQALRPDTQYF | TGCGCCAGCAGCCAAGCACTGCGCCCAGATACGCAGTATTTT
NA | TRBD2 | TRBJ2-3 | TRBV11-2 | CASSRSGRYFTDTQYF | TGTGCCAGCAGCCGTAGCGGGAGGTATTTCACAGATACGCAGTATTTT
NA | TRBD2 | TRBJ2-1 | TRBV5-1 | CASSSLGAGGFDEQFF | TGCGCCAGCAGCTCCCTGGGAGCGGGGGGTTTCGATGAGCAGTTCTTC
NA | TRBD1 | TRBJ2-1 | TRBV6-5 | CASSYSGQGKGNEQFF | TGTGCCAGCAGTTATTCAGGACAGGGAAAGGGCAATGAGCAGTTCTTC
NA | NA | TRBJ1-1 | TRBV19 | CASSSERGSEAFF | TGTGCCAGTAGTTCAGAACGGGGATCGGAAGCTTTCTTT
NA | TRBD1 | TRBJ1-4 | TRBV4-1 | CASSQRETGPVREKLFF | TGCGCCAGCAGCCAAAGGGAGACAGGGCCGGTCCGGGAAAAACTGTTTTTT
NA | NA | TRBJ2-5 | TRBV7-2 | CASSLLGTRQETQYF | TGTGCCAGCAGCTTATTAGGGACAAGGCAAGAGACCCAGTACTTC
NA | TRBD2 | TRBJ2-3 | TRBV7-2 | CASSFARGVGSDTQYF | TGTGCCAGCAGCTTCGCGCGGGGGGTCGGGTCAGATACGCAGTATTTT
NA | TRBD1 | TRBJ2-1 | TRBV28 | CASSQGTAWASYNEQFF | TGTGCCAGCAGTCAGGGGACAGCTTGGGCCTCCTACAATGAGCAGTTCTTC
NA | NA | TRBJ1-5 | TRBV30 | CAWSVRGPSNQPQHF | TGTGCCTGGAGTGTAAGAGGCCCTAGCAATCAGCCCCAGCATTTT
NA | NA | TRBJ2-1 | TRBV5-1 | CASSLAGSSYNEQFF | TGCGCCAGCAGCTTGGCGGGTAGCTCCTACAATGAGCAGTTCTTC
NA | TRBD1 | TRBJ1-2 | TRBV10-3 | CAIRGTDYGYTF | TGTGCCATCAGGGGGACAGACTATGGCTACACCTTC